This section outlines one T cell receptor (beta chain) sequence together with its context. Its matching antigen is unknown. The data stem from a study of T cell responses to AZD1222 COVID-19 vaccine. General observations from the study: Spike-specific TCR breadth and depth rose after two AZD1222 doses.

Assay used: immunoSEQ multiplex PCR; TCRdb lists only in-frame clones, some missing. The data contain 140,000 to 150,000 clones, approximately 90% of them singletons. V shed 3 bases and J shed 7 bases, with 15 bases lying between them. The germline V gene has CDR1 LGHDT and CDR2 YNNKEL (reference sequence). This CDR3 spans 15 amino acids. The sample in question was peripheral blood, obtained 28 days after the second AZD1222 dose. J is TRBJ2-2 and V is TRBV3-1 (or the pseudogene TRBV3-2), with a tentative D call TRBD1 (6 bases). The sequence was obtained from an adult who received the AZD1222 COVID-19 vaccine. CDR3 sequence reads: CASSQARGPYGELFF. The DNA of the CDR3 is TGTGCCAGCAGCCAGGCCAGGGGCCCTTACGGGGAGCTGTTTTTT.